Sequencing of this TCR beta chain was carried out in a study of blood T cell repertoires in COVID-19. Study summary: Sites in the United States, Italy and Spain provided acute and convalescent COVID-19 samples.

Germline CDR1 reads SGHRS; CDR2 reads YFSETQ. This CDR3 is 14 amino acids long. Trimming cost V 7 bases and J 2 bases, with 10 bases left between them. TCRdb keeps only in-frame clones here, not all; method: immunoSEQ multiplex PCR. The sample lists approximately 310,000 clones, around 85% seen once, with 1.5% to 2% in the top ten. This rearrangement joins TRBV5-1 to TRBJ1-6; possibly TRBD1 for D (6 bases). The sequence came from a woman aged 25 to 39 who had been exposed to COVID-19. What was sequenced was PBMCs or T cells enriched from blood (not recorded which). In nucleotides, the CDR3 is TGCGCCAGCTGCAGGGGCGCCTATAATTCACCCCTCCACTTT. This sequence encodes CASCRGAYNSPLHF.